The T cell receptor beta chain described here comes from a study of T cell changes during pregnancy in multiple sclerosis. Clones were read by immunoSEQ multiplex PCR, and TCRdb kept only the in-frame ones, dropping some. The sample lists 60,000 to 70,000 clones; 91% were seen once. Germline V gene lookup returns CDR1 LGHNA and CDR2 YNFKEQ. The CDR3 is 16 amino acids. V lost 0 bases and J lost 2; bases outside the gene matches: 4. Sequencing was performed on peripheral blood, taken after pregnancy. This TCR came from a female donor in good health, enrolled as a control in a pregnancy study. The rearrangement joins TRBV4-2 to TRBJ2-3, with 8 bases aligning to TRBD2. CDR3 loop: CASSQEGGGFTDTQYF. As DNA, the CDR3 is TGTGCCAGCAGCCAAGAGGGCGGGGGGTTCACAGATACGCAGTATTTT.